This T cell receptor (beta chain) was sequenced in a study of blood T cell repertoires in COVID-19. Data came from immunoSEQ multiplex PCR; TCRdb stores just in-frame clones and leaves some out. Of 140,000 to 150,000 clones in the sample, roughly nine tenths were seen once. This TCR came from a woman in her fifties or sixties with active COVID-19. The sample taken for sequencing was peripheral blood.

The CDR3 loop reads CASSQRESGNTIYF. The CDR3 DNA reads as TGTGCCAGCAGCCAAAGAGAATCTGGAAACACCATATATTTT. The rearrangement uses TRBV3-1 (or the pseudogene TRBV3-2) and TRBJ1-3; D unclear. CDR1 and CDR2 from the germline V gene are LGHDT and YNNKEL (reference sequence). The length of the CDR3 is 14 residues. Trimming pared 2 bases from V and 1 base from J, leaving 6 bases between.